This paragraph reports one T cell receptor beta chain. The antigen remains unidentified. V was shortened by 4 bases and J by 13 bases, with 12 bases between the two germline ends. The CDR3 spans 11 residues. Per the germline V gene, CDR1 is SGHDT and CDR2 is YYEEEE. The entry originates in a study of cytomegalovirus exposure and HLA in healthy donors. Study-level findings and limits: The classifier was said to identify cytomegalovirus status with high specificity and sensitivity. It was confirmed in vitro that a few of the CMV-associated chains were specific for CMV antigens.

Assay: immunoSEQ multiplex PCR; the TCRdb copy retains only in-frame clones and omits some. The sample includes 95,000 to 120,000 clones, more than 90% of them seen just once. The material sequenced was PBMCs. This TCR was recovered from a woman between 18 and 29 years old in good health and CMV-seronegative. The chain carries TRBV5-6 and TRBJ2-1; D is perhaps TRBD2 (6 bases). The CDR3 DNA follows: TGTGCCAGCAGCCTCCGGGACTCCCAGTTCTTC. It encodes CASSLRDSQFF.